This T cell receptor (beta chain) originates from a study of monozygotic twins with inflammatory bowel disease. The template switching step added UMIs that contained a 6-nucleotide sample barcode. TCRdb reanalyzed the 5' RACE reads and collapses them to one entry per CDR3 protein, without DNA. This table lists around 400,000 distinct CDR3 sequences. The CDR3 consists of 15 residues. Germline V lookup: CDR1 MGHDK, CDR2 SYGVNS. Sequenced material: blood. The chain is built from TRBV25-1 and TRBJ1-5; TCRdb's assignment of TRBD1 cannot be checked, as there is no DNA. This receptor was identified in a human donor with ulcerative colitis or Crohn's disease, or a healthy co-twin of an affected twin (not recorded which). CDR3 amino acids: CASSEGRDNNQPQHF. Full variable domain (missing parts from reference TRBV25-1 and TRBJ1-5): EADIYQTPRYLVIGTGKKITLECSQTMGHDKMYWYQQDPGMELHLIHYSYGVNSTEKGDLSSESTVSRIRTEHFPLTLESARPSHTSQYLCASSEGRDNNQPQHFGDGTRLSIL.